This T cell receptor beta chain was profiled in a study of regulatory T cells in long-lasting Graves disease (dated by TCRdb to the early 2020s). Regarding the complete study: Patients with newly diagnosed Graves' disease had been on antithyroid drugs for under 3 months. A total of about 35 samples underwent TCR sequencing: about 13 from persistent and around 20 from newly diagnosed Graves' disease patients. The study was registered as a clinical trial and conducted in China. Peripheral blood TCR sequencing and RNA sequencing compared persistent Graves' disease patients with newly diagnosed Graves' disease patients. Broader findings and caveats from the paper: Only the TCR beta chain was sequenced and analyzed. TRBV28, TRBJ1-2 and TRBJ2-5 were preferentially used in persistent disease, while TRBV20-1 and TRBJ2-1 were favored in newly diagnosed disease. Lower TCR Shannon entropy and fewer highly expanded clones were observed in persistent Graves' disease patients than in newly diagnosed patients, which suggested clonal expansion. Peripheral blood alone was examined, since thyroid tissue, which constituted the primary lesion, could not be accessed. The small sample size was acknowledged by the authors as a limitation that may reduce accuracy. Persistent patients shared more public clonotypes among themselves (fewer than 3,000) than newly diagnosed patients did (roughly 920).

As concerns this clonotype: Its antigen is currently not known. A far more abundant clone sits one base away, making this likely a read error. The conserved phenylalanine or tryptophan normally closing the CDR3 is absent here, so this likely arose from a read error.

Library creation used multiplex PCR. For sequencing, an Illumina HiSeq 4000 was employed. TCR beta libraries were built with iRepertoire HTBI primers and Arm-PCR amplification of CDR3 regions. PCR products were gel purified before sequencing. Regarding the original processing steps: Across samples, around 58 TRBV and 15 or so TRBJ segments were identified and used for gene usage analysis of CDR3 amino acid clonotypes. COPE and FqMerger were used to merge filtered high-quality paired reads into contigs. BLAST was used to align contigs to IMGT TRBV, TRBD and TRBJ reference genes, and CDR3 was defined according to IMGT. Highly expanded clones were defined as clonotypes with a frequency above 0.1%. Shannon entropy was used to measure repertoire diversity, and the Gini coefficient was used to measure V-J evenness. A clonotype found in more than one individual was treated as public. TCRdb redid the processing of the public reads, applying fastp at Q25 and MiXCR, and retained in-frame beta chains. Merged by CDR3 protein, the rows form single entries marked with the most common genes and DNA. V and J calls and clone size were set by TCRdb, not the authors. In this sample the table shows 300,000 to 400,000 distinct CDR3 sequences, around 15% of which occur a single time. The leading ten clones occupy around 27% of the sample.

The CDR1 and CDR2 encoded by the germline V gene are MNHEY and SVGEGT. The CDR3 adds up to 13 amino acids, both ends counted. The sequence is cut down to CDR3 DNA, 39 bases in frame from base 1. In light of the paper, this sample's time point label describes: newly diagnosed GD, antithyroid drugs for less than 3 months. For both TCR sequencing and RNA sequencing, RNA was extracted from PBMCs in TRIzol. The diagnosis of Graves' disease was made according to American Thyroid Association guidelines. The patients came from an endocrinology department in Xi'an, China. Each patient gave about 10 milliliters of peripheral blood, collected in an EDTA anticoagulant tube. Ficoll Paque Plus density gradient separation was used to isolate PBMCs, and no further T cell sorting was performed. An Agilent 2100 Bioanalyzer and agarose gel were used to check RNA quality, while a NanoDrop 2000 measured RNA concentration.

These data were likewise used in another study, on T cells in Graves' hyperthyroidism and ophthalmopathy. The second publication reports: Stable Graves' hyperthyroidism was defined as the absence of progression to ophthalmopathy over 18 months of follow-up. Hyperthyroidism patients were aged 18 to 65 years and newly diagnosed, with disease duration of less than 2 months. The study excluded patients with uncontrolled infections, other autoimmune diseases, pregnancy or lactation. Diagnoses relied on clinical symptoms, serum thyroxine and TRAb, thyroid ultrasound and orbital computed tomography. A first-round RT-PCR of the TCR CDR3 used the HTBI primer set with the Qiagen OneStep RT-PCR kit. Most expanded thyroid clonotypes (frequency above 0.001) were also found in blood, which suggests that blood repertoires may mirror thyroid immune responses. A model built on a 13 V-J signature distinguished ophthalmopathy from stable hyperthyroidism, reaching about 88% sensitivity and about 81% specificity in cross-validation and 80%/75% in testing. In validation, the model predicted progression to ophthalmopathy with around 71% sensitivity and approximately 72% specificity, a median of roughly seven months before onset. To identify TCR V-J signatures that set the groups apart, the researchers used a discovery cohort of 100 patients, made up of 43 with Graves' ophthalmopathy and 55 to 65 with stable Graves' hyperthyroidism. Prospective prediction of ophthalmopathy was tested in an independent validation cohort of 18 to 20 hyperthyroidism patients and 17 patients who later progressed to ophthalmopathy. For training and testing, the 100 patients in the discovery cohort were randomly divided in a 7:3 ratio. In addition, the study compared T-cell repertoires in thyroid tissue and in blood from roughly six Graves' hyperthyroidism patients. After sampling, hyperthyroidism patients received methimazole starting at 30 mg daily, and ophthalmopathy patients received high-dose intravenous methylprednisolone. A second multiplex PCR round built the libraries, followed by size selection and purification. The libraries were sequenced on an Illumina HiSeq2000 using paired-end 100 bp reads. Raw data were processed with SOAPnuke, discarding reads with adapters, uncalled bases, mean Phred below 15, or no exact constant-primer or identifier match. COPE v1.2.5 was used to merge high-quality paired reads, and clonotypes were defined as unique nucleotide sequences. MiTCR v1.1 was used to align the clonotypes against IMGT TRBV, TRBD and TRBJ reference segments. Analysis was restricted to V-J combinations with a frequency above 0.0001, which covered about 99% of repertoires. The TCS score was defined as F50 (clonal expansion) divided by E x V (chaos), with BLOSUM62-based TCRdist calculated between CDR3 peptides within each V-J. Welch's t-statistics and random forest reduced fewer than 550 V-J features to about 13, which were used in a naive Bayes classifier (R e1071). Sample size was not statistically predetermined, and investigators were not blinded to group allocation. TCR Vbeta CDR3 sequencing of 120 to 150 peripheral blood samples (approximately 44 ophthalmopathy, approximately 80 hyperthyroidism and 17 progressor patients) is reported in the paper.

Sequences were derived from peripheral blood mononuclear cells (PBMCs), sampled at new diagnosis, from a patient treated with antithyroid drugs. The chain uses TRBV6-2 or TRBV6-3 and TRBJ2-1, with the D gene uncertain. The closer fit of TRBJ2-5 to the DNA end suggests the J call may be wrong. The TCR comes from a man aged 40-55 years with Graves disease. Donor details come from another sample of the same person, matched by shared clones. The CDR3 region reads CATATGPQGTQYL. In nucleotide form, the sequence is TGTGCCACCGCCACCGGACCTCAAGGGACCCAGTACCTC.